This record looks at one T cell receptor beta chain sequence and its context. Relative to the germline gene, one junction end is altered; a read error may explain this. This entry is derived from a study of cytomegalovirus exposure and HLA in healthy donors. Data came from immunoSEQ multiplex PCR; TCRdb stores just in-frame clones and leaves some out. The table has more than 120,000 clones, about 91% seen once. Germline V gives CDR1 LNHDA, CDR2 SQIVND (reference sequence). The CDR3 totals 11 residues. Material for sequencing was PBMCs. The rearrangement links TRBV19 to TRBJ2-7; D uncertain. The sequence was obtained from a man aged 18-30 years in good health and CMV-seropositive. The CDR3 nucleotides are TGTGCCAGTAGTCGGTCCTCCGAGCAGTACTTC. Translating gives CASSRSSEQYF. Using reference TRBV19 and TRBJ2-7 for the parts outside the CDR3, the full variable domain is DGGITQSPKYLFRKEGQNVTLSCEQNLNHDAMYWYRQDPGQGLRLIYYSQIVNDFQKGDIAEGYSVSREKKESFPLTVTSAQKNPTAFYLCASSRSSEQYFGPGTRLTVT.